The source of this T cell receptor beta chain is a study of T cell repertoires in ileal Crohn's disease. Study as a whole: About half received postoperative treatment, about a dozen with thiopurines and around 18 anti-TNF.

The V gene's germline CDR1 is DFQATT and CDR2 SNEGSKA (reference sequence). Trimming took off 3 bases at V and 7 bases at J, with 6 bases between the two ends. The CDR3 length is 10 residues. The study's findings and limits: All patients with clonality above 26.8% had endoscopic recurrence.

This clone turned up a few times. The antigen is unknown. TCRdb's copy holds only in-frame clones and misses some; the assay was immunoSEQ multiplex PCR. The sample carries a few thousand clones, 95% recorded once. The chain employs TRBV20-1 and TRBJ1-2; D unclear. This sequence originates from an adult with Crohn's disease. Sequencing was carried out using ileal tissue. The DNA of the CDR3 is TGCAGTGCTAGGGTCGGTGGCTACACCTTC. As protein: CSARVGGYTF.